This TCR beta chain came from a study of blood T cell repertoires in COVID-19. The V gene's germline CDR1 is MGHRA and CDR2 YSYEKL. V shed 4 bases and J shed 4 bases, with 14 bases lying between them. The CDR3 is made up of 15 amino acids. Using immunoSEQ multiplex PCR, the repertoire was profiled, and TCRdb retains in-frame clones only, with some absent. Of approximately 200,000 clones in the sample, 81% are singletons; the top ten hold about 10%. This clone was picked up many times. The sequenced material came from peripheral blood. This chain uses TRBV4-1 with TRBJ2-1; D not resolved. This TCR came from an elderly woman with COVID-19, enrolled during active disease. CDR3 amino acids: CASSPLGGSYNEQFF. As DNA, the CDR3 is TGCGCCAGCAGCCCCCTAGGCGGCTCTTACAATGAGCAGTTCTTC.